This TCR beta chain was retrieved from a study of blood T cells in healthy people across ages. This CDR3 is built from 16 residues. V trimming: 3 bases; J trimming: 11 bases; junction bases outside the gene matches: 14. Germline CDR1 and CDR2: SGHRS and YFSETQ. The second PCR ran roughly 7 to 12 cycles with a sample-barcoded 5' primer and J-beta primers. Via MiXCR, TCRdb re-called the 5' RACE reads, giving one row per CDR3 protein. In the table there are 1.5 million to 2 million distinct CDR3 sequences, roughly 52% of which are singletons. The sample comprised blood. The sequence derives from a woman aged 40 to 50 in good health. V usage is TRBV5-1 and J usage is TRBJ2-5; 12 bases match TRBD2. CDR3 region: CASSWTSGVSYNEQYF. CDR3 DNA: TGCGCCAGCAGCTGGACTAGCGGGGTGTCCTACAATGAGCAGTACTTC.